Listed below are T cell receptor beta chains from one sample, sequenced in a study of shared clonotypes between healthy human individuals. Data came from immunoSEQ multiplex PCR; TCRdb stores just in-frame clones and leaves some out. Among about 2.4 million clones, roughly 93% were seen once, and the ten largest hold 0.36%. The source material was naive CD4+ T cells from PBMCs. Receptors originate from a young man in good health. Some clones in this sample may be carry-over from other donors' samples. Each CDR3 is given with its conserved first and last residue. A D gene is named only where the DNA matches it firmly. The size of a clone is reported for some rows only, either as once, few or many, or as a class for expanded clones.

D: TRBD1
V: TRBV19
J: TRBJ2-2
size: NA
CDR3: CASSSGGSNGELFF
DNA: TGTGCCAGTAGTTCAGGGGGCTCGAACGGGGAGCTGTTTTTT

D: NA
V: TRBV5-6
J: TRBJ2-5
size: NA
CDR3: CASSLGGGSGLIPGETQYF
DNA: TGTGCCAGCAGCTTGGGGGGTGGGTCCGGACTGATCCCGGGAGAGACCCAGTACTTC

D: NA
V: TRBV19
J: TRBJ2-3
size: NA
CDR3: CASSTSSPRDTQYF
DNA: TGTGCCAGTAGCACTAGCTCCCCAAGAGATACGCAGTATTTT

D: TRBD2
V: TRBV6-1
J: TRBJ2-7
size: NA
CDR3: CASSVVSSGIYEQYF
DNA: TGTGCCAGCAGTGTCGTCTCCAGCGGGATCTACGAGCAGTACTTC

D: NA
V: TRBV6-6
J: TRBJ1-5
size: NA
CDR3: CASRGGNQPQHF
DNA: TGTGCCAGCAGAGGGGGCAATCAGCCCCAGCATTTT

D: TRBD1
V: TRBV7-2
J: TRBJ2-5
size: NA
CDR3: CASSRGTVYQETQYF
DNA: TGTGCCAGTAGCCGAGGGACAGTTTACCAAGAGACCCAGTACTTC

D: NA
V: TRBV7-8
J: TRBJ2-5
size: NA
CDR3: CASFPSRKQETQYF
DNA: TGTGCCAGCTTCCCATCGAGAAAGCAAGAGACCCAGTACTTC

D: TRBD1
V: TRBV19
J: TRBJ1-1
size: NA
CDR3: CASSDRAGTEAFF
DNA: TGTGCCAGTAGCGACAGGGCCGGCACTGAAGCTTTCTTT

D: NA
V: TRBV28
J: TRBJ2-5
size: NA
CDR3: CASSLEETQYF
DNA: TGTGCCAGCAGCCTGGAGGAGACCCAGTACTTC

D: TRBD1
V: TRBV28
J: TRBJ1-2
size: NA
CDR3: CASITPQGAGGYTF
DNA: TGTGCCAGCATCACACCCCAGGGGGCGGGAGGCTACACCTTC

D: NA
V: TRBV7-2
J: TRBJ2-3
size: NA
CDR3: CASSLAGLAMPQYF
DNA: TGTGCCAGCAGCTTAGCGGGGCTAGCGATGCCGCAGTATTTT

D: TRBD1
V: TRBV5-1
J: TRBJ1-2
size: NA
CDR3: CASSFQGTDLSLDGYTF
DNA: TGCGCCAGCAGCTTCCAAGGGACAGACCTAAGCTTGGATGGCTACACCTTC

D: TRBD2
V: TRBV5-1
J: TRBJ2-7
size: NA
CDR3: CASSLADPTSGYEQYF
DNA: TGCGCCAGCAGCTTGGCCGATCCCACTAGCGGCTACGAGCAGTACTTC

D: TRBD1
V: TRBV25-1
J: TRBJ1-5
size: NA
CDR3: CASSDPGQGQGPQHF
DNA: TGTGCCAGCAGTGATCCGGGACAGGGCCAAGGGCCCCAGCATTTT

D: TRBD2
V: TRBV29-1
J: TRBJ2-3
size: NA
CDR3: CSANGTRGATDTQYF
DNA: TGCAGCGCTAACGGGACTAGAGGGGCCACAGATACGCAGTATTTT

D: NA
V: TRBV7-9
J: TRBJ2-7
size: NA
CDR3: CASSLYPYEQYF
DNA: TGTGCCAGCAGCTTATATCCCTACGAGCAGTACTTC

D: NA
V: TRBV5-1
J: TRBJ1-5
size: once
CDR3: CASSPRDNYSNQPQHF
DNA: TGCGCCAGCAGCCCGAGGGACAATTATAGCAATCAGCCCCAGCATTTT

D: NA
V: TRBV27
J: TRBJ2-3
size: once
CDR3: CASKTIGTPRPTDTQYF
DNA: TGTGCCAGCAAAACTATAGGGACCCCTAGACCCACAGATACGCAGTATTTT

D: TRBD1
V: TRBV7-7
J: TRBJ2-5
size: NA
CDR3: CASSQDRGGETQYF
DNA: TGTGCCAGCAGCCAAGACAGGGGGGGCGAGACCCAGTACTTC

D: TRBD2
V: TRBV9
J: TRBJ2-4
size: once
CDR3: CASSVDSGSTKNIQYF
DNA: TGTGCCAGCAGCGTAGATAGCGGGAGTACCAAAAACATTCAGTACTTC

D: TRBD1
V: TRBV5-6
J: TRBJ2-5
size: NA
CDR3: CASSLFSQGAETQYF
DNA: TGTGCCAGCAGCTTGTTCTCGCAGGGGGCAGAGACCCAGTACTTC